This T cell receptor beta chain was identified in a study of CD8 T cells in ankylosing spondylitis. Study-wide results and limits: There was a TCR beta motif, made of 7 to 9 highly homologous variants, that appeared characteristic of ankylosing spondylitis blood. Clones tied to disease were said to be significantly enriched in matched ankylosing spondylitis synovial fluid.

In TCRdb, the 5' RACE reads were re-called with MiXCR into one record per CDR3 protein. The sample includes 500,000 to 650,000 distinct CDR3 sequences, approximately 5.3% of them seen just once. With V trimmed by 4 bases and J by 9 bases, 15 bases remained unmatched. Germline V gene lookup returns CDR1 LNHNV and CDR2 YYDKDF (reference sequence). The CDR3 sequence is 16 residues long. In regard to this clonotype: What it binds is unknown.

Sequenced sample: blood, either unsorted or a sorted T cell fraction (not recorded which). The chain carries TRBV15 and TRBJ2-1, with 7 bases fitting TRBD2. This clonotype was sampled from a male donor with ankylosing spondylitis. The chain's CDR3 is CATSILGRGGPGEQFF. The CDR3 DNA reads TGTGCCACCAGCATCTTGGGTCGGGGAGGGCCGGGTGAGCAGTTCTTC.